A selection of T cell receptor beta chains follows, all from one sample in a study of Ad26.COV2.S vaccination and SARS-CoV-2 variants. TCRdb keeps only in-frame clones here, not all; method: immunoSEQ multiplex PCR. Of hundreds of thousands of clones in the sample, over 75% were seen once. The sequences come from peripheral blood, collected in a trial of Ad26.COV2.S vaccine versus placebo. These TCRs come from a person between 18 and 59 years old who received the Ad26.COV2.S COVID-19 vaccine or a placebo. The conserved cysteine and the conserved F or W are not part of the CDR3 here.

CDR3 protein: ASSFDRLGELF
V gene: TRBV5-6
J gene: TRBJ2-2

CDR3 protein: ASSLVAGRRNNEQF
V gene: TRBV5-1
J gene: TRBJ2-1

CDR3 protein: ASSESSVNTGELF
V gene: TRBV5-1
J gene: TRBJ2-2

CDR3 protein: ASRLAGTGAYEQY
V gene: TRBV19
J gene: TRBJ2-7

CDR3 protein: AWRRGADTGELF
V gene: TRBV30
J gene: TRBJ2-2

CDR3 protein: ASTKTGLNYGYT
V gene: TRBV6-6
J gene: TRBJ1-2

CDR3 protein: ASSQTPQGQGGADTQY
V gene: TRBV4-1
J gene: TRBJ2-3

CDR3 protein: ASSPRASGSGNEQF
V gene: TRBV4-1
J gene: TRBJ2-1

CDR3 protein: ASRPEGARVYEQY
V gene: TRBV6-5
J gene: TRBJ2-7

CDR3 protein: AISDRLVPDRGNSNQPQH
V gene: TRBV10-3
J gene: TRBJ1-5

CDR3 protein: ASLRDSYEQY
V gene: TRBV12-3/TRBV12-4
J gene: TRBJ2-7

CDR3 protein: ASSSTGAKNIQY
V gene: TRBV7-8
J gene: TRBJ2-4

CDR3 protein: ASSFLTSGNSLYNEQF
V gene: TRBV11-2
J gene: TRBJ2-1

CDR3 protein: ASNFRDQETQY
V gene: TRBV19
J gene: TRBJ2-5

CDR3 protein: ASSPKTGTYEQY
V gene: TRBV27
J gene: TRBJ2-7

CDR3 protein: ASSEWSADRSYGYT
V gene: TRBV6-1
J gene: TRBJ1-2

CDR3 protein: ASSQDGRTGGPTEAF
V gene: TRBV4-1
J gene: TRBJ1-1

CDR3 protein: ASSLRSSYNEQF
V gene: TRBV27
J gene: TRBJ2-1

CDR3 protein: ASSQNVLQSRGNYGYT
V gene: TRBV14
J gene: TRBJ1-2

CDR3 protein: SVDPGGGRTDTQY
V gene: TRBV29-1
J gene: TRBJ2-3

CDR3 protein: ASSTQGAQPQH
V gene: TRBV19
J gene: TRBJ1-5

CDR3 protein: ASTGEGGYGYT
V gene: TRBV28
J gene: TRBJ1-2

CDR3 protein: ASSSERALRGDTQY
V gene: TRBV28
J gene: TRBJ2-3

CDR3 protein: ASSLEGPGYYGYT
V gene: TRBV5-8
J gene: TRBJ1-2

CDR3 protein: ASRAGTNEKLF
V gene: TRBV6-5
J gene: TRBJ1-4

CDR3 protein: ASSLDRTHAGNTIY
V gene: TRBV5-4
J gene: TRBJ1-3

CDR3 protein: SVTLAPISYEQY
V gene: TRBV29-1
J gene: TRBJ2-7

CDR3 protein: AWEGKGIYEQY
V gene: TRBV30
J gene: TRBJ2-7

CDR3 protein: AISGLNTEAF
V gene: TRBV10-3
J gene: TRBJ1-1

CDR3 protein: ASSLDTGVYNEQF
V gene: TRBV5-1
J gene: TRBJ2-1

CDR3 protein: ASSSRGGVNTEAF
V gene: TRBV6-6
J gene: TRBJ1-1

CDR3 protein: ASSPGLASYEQY
V gene: TRBV7-2
J gene: TRBJ2-7

CDR3 protein: ASSLGPTMQY
V gene: TRBV5-8
J gene: TRBJ2-7

CDR3 protein: ASSWTGNYGYT
V gene: TRBV7-2
J gene: TRBJ1-2

CDR3 protein: SGRDGPYEQY
V gene: TRBV29-1
J gene: TRBJ2-7

CDR3 protein: ATSDFKGDEQF
V gene: TRBV24-1
J gene: TRBJ2-1

CDR3 protein: ASSQDLPGTGGGKMETQY
V gene: TRBV3-1/TRBV3-2
J gene: TRBJ2-5

CDR3 protein: ASSLGTGFNEQF
V gene: TRBV7-2
J gene: TRBJ2-1

CDR3 protein: ASSLAWQRDGYT
V gene: TRBV7-2
J gene: TRBJ1-2

CDR3 protein: ASTSGSPPGELF
V gene: TRBV19
J gene: TRBJ2-2

CDR3 protein: ASSQIFETGAYEQY
V gene: TRBV3-1/TRBV3-2
J gene: TRBJ2-7

CDR3 protein: ASRPLDAPYEQY
V gene: TRBV27
J gene: TRBJ2-7

CDR3 protein: AIGEGPSLSGNEQF
V gene: TRBV7-9
J gene: TRBJ2-1

CDR3 protein: AWVGSRANYGYT
V gene: TRBV30
J gene: TRBJ1-2

CDR3 protein: SFSGDRDEQY
V gene: TRBV29-1
J gene: TRBJ2-7